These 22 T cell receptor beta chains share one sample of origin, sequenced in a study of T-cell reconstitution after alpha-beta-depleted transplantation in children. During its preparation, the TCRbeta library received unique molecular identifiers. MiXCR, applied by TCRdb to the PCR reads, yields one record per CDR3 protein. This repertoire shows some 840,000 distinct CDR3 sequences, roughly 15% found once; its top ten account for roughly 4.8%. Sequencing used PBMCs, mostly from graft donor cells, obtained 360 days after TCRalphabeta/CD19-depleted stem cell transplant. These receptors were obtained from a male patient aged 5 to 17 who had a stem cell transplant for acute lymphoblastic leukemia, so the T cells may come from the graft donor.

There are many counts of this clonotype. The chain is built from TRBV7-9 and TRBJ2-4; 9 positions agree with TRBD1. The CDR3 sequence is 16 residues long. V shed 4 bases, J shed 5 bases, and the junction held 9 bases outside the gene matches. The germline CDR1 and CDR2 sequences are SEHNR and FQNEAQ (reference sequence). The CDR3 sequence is CASSSPRDRDQNIQYF. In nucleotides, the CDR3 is TGTGCCAGCAGCTCTCCCCGGGACAGGGATCAAAACATTCAGTACTTC.

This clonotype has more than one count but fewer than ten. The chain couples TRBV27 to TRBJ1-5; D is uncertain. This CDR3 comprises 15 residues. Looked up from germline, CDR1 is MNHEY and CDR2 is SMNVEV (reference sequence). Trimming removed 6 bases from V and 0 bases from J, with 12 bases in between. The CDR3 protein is CASSWAPYSNQPQHF. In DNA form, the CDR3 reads TGTGCCAGCAGCTGGGCACCTTATAGCAATCAGCCCCAGCATTTT.

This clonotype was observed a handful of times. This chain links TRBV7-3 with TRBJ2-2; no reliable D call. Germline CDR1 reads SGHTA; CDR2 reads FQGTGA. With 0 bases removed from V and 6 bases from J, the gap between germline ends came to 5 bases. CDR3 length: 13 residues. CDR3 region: CASSLTISGELFF. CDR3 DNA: TGTGCCAGCAGCTTAACGATTTCCGGGGAGCTGTTTTTT.

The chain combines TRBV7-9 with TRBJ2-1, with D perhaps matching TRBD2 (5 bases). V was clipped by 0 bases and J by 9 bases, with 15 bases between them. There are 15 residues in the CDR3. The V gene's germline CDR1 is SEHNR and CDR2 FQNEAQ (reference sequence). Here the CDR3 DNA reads TGTGCCAGCAGCTTAGCGGTGGGAGTGGTGGGTGAGCAGTTCTTC. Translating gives CASSLAVGVVGEQFF.

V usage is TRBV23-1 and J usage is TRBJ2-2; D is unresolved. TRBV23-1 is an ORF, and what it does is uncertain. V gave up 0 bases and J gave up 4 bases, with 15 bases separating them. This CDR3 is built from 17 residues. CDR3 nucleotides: TGCGCCAGCAGTCAATCGAGTCTGTGCGCACCCACCGGGGAGCTGTTTTTT. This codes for CASSQSSLCAPTGELFF.

The CDR3 loop is CASSETSGWSSYEQYF. The CDR3 DNA reads TGTGCCAGCAGTGAGACTAGCGGGTGGAGCTCCTACGAGCAGTACTTC. The gene calls are TRBV12-3 or TRBV12-4 and TRBJ2-7; TRBD2 matches at 10 bases. V was clipped by 5 bases and J by 0 bases; unmatched bases: 7. The CDR3 contains 16 residues.

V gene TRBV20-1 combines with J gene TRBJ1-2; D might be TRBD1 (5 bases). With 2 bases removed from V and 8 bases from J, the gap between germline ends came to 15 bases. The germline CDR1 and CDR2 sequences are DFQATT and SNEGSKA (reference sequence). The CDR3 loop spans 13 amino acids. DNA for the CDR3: TGCAGTGCTAGATATTCAGGGCGAGGGGGCTACACCTTC. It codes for CSARYSGRGGYTF.

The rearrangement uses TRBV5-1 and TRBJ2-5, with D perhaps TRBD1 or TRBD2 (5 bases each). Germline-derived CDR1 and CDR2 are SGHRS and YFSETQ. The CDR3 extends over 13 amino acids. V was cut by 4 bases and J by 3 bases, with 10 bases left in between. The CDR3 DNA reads TGCGCCAGCAGCCGGGACGGTGAAGAGACCCAGTACTTC. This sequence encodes CASSRDGEETQYF.

CDR3 DNA: TGCAGTGCTAGAAGAGGGGTTTACAATGAGCAGTTCTTC. Protein product: CSARRGVYNEQFF. This sequence joins TRBV20-1 and TRBJ2-1; tentatively, D is TRBD1 or TRBD2 (5 bases each). The CDR3 runs to 13 residues. Germline lookup yields CDR1 DFQATT and CDR2 SNEGSKA (reference sequence). With 2 bases removed from V and 4 bases from J, the gap between germline ends came to 9 bases.

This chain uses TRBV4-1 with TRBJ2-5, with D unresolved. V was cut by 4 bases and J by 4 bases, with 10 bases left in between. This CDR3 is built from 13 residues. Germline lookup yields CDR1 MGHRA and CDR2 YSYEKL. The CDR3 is CASSRVPPETQYF. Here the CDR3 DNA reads TGCGCCAGCAGCCGGGTCCCTCCAGAGACCCAGTACTTC.

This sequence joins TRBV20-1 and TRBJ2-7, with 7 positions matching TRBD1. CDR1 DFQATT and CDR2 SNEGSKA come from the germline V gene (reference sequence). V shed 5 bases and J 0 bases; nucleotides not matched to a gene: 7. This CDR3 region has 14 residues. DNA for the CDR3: TGCAGTGCTTACCGGGACAGCCTCTCCTACGAGCAGTACTTC. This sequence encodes CSAYRDSLSYEQYF.

DNA for the CDR3: TGCGCCACCACAGGGGGAGGTCGGAATACGCAGTATTTT. Translated, it gives CATTGGGRNTQYF. The chain links TRBV10-2 to TRBJ2-3; TRBD1 aligns across 8 bases. This CDR3 is built from 13 residues. Per germline, CDR1 WSHSY and CDR2 SAAADI. The V gene end was trimmed by 10 bases and the J gene end by 7 bases; junction bases not matched to a gene: 10.

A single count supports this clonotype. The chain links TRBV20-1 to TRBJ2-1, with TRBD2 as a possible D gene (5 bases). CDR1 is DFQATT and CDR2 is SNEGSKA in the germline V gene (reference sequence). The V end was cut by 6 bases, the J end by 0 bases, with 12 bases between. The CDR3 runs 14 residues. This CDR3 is CSAPAGRSYNEQFF. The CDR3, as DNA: TGCAGTGCCCCGGCGGGCCGCTCCTACAATGAGCAGTTCTTC.

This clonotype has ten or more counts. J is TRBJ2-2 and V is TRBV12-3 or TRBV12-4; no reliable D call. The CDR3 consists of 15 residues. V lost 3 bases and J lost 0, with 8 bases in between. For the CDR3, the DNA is TGTGCCAGCAGTTTCCGGGTTCCGAACACCGGGGAGCTGTTTTTT. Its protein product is CASSFRVPNTGELFF.

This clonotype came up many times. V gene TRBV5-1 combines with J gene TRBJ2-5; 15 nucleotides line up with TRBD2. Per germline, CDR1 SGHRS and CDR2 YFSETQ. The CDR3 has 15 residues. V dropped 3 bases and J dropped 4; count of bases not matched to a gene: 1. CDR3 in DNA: TGCGCCAGCAGCTCGGGACTAGCGGGAGGAGAGACCCAGTACTTC. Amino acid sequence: CASSSGLAGGETQYF.

Here the CDR3 reads CSARDKSRGGQPQHF. Here the CDR3 DNA reads TGCAGTGCTAGAGATAAAAGCCGGGGAGGTCAGCCCCAGCATTTT. The chain combines TRBV20-1 with TRBJ1-5; D call uncertain. This CDR3 spans 15 amino acids. The V end lost 0 bases, the J end lost 6 bases, and 15 bases lay between the germline ends. Germline lookup yields CDR1 DFQATT and CDR2 SNEGSKA (reference sequence).

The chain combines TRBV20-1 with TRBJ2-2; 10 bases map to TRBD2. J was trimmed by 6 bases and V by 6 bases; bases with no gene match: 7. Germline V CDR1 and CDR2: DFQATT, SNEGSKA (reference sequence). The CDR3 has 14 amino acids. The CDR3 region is CSARAGGNAGELFF. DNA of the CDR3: TGCAGTGCCCGAGCGGGAGGGAATGCCGGGGAGCTGTTTTTT.

The CDR3 sequence is CASSQISQNTEAFF. DNA for the CDR3: TGCGCCAGCAGCCAAATCTCCCAGAACACTGAAGCTTTCTTT. V is TRBV4-1 and J is TRBJ1-1; D gene uncertain. The germline gives CDR1 MGHRA, CDR2 YSYEKL. V shed 2 bases and J shed 1 base, with 8 bases lying between them. This CDR3 spans 14 amino acids.

CDR3 sequence reads: CASSQVSMGPGFF. The CDR3 coding sequence is TGTGCCAGCAGCCAAGTCAGCATGGGCCCCGGGTTCTTC. V gene TRBV3-1 combines with J gene TRBJ2-1; D is ambiguous. The germline V and J ends were trimmed by 1 base and 15 bases, with 16 bases remaining between them. There are 13 residues in the CDR3. Germline CDR1 is LGHDT and CDR2 is YNNKEL (reference sequence).

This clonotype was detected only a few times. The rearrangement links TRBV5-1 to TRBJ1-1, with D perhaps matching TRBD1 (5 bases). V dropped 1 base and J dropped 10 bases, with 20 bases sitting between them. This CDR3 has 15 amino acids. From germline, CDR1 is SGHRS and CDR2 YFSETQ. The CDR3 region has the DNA TGCGCCAGCAGCTTGAGTCTCAGGGAAGTCCCGAGAGCTTTCTTT. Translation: CASSLSLREVPRAFF.

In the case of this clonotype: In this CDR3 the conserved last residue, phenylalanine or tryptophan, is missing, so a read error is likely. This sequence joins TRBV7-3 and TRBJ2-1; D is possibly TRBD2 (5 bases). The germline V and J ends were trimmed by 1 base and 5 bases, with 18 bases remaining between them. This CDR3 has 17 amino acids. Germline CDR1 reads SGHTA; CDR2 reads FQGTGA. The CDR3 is CASSLIRLRRFDNEQFL. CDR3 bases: TGTGCCAGCAGCTTAATCCGGCTTCGGAGGTTTGACAATGAGCAGTTCCTC.

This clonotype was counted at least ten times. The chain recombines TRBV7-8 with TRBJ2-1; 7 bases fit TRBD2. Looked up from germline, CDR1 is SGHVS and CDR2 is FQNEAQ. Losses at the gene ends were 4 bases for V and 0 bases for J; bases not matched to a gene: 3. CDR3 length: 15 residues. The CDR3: CASSSSGGSYNEQFF. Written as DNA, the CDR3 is TGTGCCAGCAGCTCTAGCGGAGGCTCCTACAATGAGCAGTTCTTC.